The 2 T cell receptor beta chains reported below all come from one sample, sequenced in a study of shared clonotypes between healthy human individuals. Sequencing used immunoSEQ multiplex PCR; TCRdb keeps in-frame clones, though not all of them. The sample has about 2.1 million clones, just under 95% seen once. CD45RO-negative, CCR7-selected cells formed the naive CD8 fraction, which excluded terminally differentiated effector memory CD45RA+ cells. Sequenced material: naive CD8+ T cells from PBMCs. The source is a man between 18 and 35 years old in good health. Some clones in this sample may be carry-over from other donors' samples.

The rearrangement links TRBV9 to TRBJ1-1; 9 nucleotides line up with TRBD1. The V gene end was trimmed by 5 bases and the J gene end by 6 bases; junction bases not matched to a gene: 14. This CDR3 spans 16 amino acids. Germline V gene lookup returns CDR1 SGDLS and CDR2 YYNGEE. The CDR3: CASRPMTGGHFAEAFF. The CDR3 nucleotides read TGTGCCAGCAGGCCTATGACAGGGGGTCATTTTGCTGAAGCTTTCTTT.

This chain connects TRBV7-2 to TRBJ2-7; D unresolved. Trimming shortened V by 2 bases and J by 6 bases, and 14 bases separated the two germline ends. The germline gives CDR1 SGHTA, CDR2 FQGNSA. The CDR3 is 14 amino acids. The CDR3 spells CASSLIGSATEQYF. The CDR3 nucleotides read TGTGCCAGCAGCTTAATTGGCAGTGCTACCGAGCAGTACTTC.